A selection of T cell receptor beta chains follows, all from one sample in a study of blood T cell repertoires in COVID-19. This table comes from immunoSEQ multiplex PCR, and its TCRdb copy is limited to in-frame clones, with some not included. The sample lists about 180,000 clones, more than 70% seen once, with more than 3.5% in the top ten. Sequencing was performed on peripheral blood. These receptors came from a woman in her thirties with acute or convalescent COVID-19. Both conserved end residues are part of each CDR3. Fields, in order: J gene, V gene, clone size, CDR3 protein. Rows may omit the clone size; those that give it use once, few, many or a size class.

J gene: TRBJ1-2
V gene: TRBV14
clone size: .
CDR3 protein: CASRNLPNYGYTF

J gene: TRBJ2-1
V gene: TRBV30
clone size: .
CDR3 protein: CAWSVLVALGQGVGNEQFF

J gene: TRBJ2-1
V gene: TRBV12-3/TRBV12-4
clone size: .
CDR3 protein: CASSTTGYNEQFF

J gene: TRBJ2-1
V gene: TRBV18
clone size: .
CDR3 protein: CASAWTPGLPANEQFF

J gene: TRBJ1-1
V gene: TRBV5-1
clone size: .
CDR3 protein: CASSLQGAGVVSTEAFF

J gene: TRBJ1-6
V gene: TRBV21-1
clone size: .
CDR3 protein: CASSIDISF

J gene: TRBJ1-5
V gene: TRBV28
clone size: .
CDR3 protein: CASDYGRDSQHF

J gene: TRBJ2-1
V gene: TRBV12-3/TRBV12-4
clone size: .
CDR3 protein: CASSLVAGYEQFF

J gene: TRBJ2-5
V gene: TRBV5-1
clone size: few
CDR3 protein: CASSFTSTLETQYF

J gene: TRBJ2-3
V gene: TRBV6-5
clone size: .
CDR3 protein: CASSYSGQGGDTQYF

J gene: TRBJ1-1
V gene: TRBV10-3
clone size: many
CDR3 protein: CAISESRQPRTEAFF

J gene: TRBJ2-7
V gene: TRBV2
clone size: .
CDR3 protein: CALGRGGPYEQYF

J gene: TRBJ2-7
V gene: TRBV28
clone size: few
CDR3 protein: CASTPGGGQGVYEQYF

J gene: TRBJ1-3
V gene: TRBV18
clone size: once
CDR3 protein: CASSPAGGSRNTIYF

J gene: TRBJ2-7
V gene: TRBV9
clone size: .
CDR3 protein: CASSPQGYEQYF

J gene: TRBJ1-6
V gene: TRBV4-1
clone size: .
CDR3 protein: CASSRWTDNNSPLHF

J gene: TRBJ1-1
V gene: TRBV19
clone size: .
CDR3 protein: CASSITPVQVPTEAFF

J gene: TRBJ2-2
V gene: TRBV10-3
clone size: .
CDR3 protein: CAISESIGTSIGELFF

J gene: TRBJ2-1
V gene: TRBV6-1
clone size: .
CDR3 protein: CASSELVEQFF

J gene: TRBJ2-7
V gene: TRBV5-4
clone size: .
CDR3 protein: CASSGQGANEQYF

J gene: TRBJ1-1
V gene: TRBV7-2
clone size: .
CDR3 protein: CASSHGGVTEAFF

J gene: TRBJ2-1
V gene: TRBV3-1/TRBV3-2
clone size: .
CDR3 protein: CASSQVAGGYNEQFF

J gene: TRBJ1-5
V gene: TRBV6-5
clone size: once
CDR3 protein: CASRGTVSAQPQHF

J gene: TRBJ2-5
V gene: TRBV11-1
clone size: .
CDR3 protein: CASSLDLRSGEETQYF

J gene: TRBJ2-7
V gene: TRBV30
clone size: .
CDR3 protein: CAWSSGTGDYEQYF

J gene: TRBJ2-3
V gene: TRBV19
clone size: .
CDR3 protein: CASSIRVLSTGDTQYF

J gene: TRBJ1-1
V gene: TRBV18
clone size: .
CDR3 protein: CASSPRQMNTEAFF

J gene: TRBJ2-1
V gene: TRBV7-9
clone size: .
CDR3 protein: CASSPLELIYNEQFF

J gene: TRBJ2-7
V gene: TRBV15
clone size: .
CDR3 protein: CATSRDIRYEQYF

J gene: TRBJ1-1
V gene: TRBV5-1
clone size: .
CDR3 protein: CASRPIGTETEAFF

J gene: TRBJ2-2
V gene: TRBV5-8
clone size: once
CDR3 protein: CASSPPSGRAHTGELFF

J gene: TRBJ2-3
V gene: TRBV10-3
clone size: .
CDR3 protein: CAIRDGSGSTDTQYF

J gene: TRBJ2-2
V gene: TRBV6-5
clone size: .
CDR3 protein: CASRQLGGDTGELFF

J gene: TRBJ2-3
V gene: TRBV5-1
clone size: once
CDR3 protein: CASSPGLERGTDTQYF

J gene: TRBJ2-2
V gene: TRBV9
clone size: .
CDR3 protein: CASSVGSGLAGETGELFF

J gene: TRBJ2-7
V gene: TRBV6-5
clone size: once
CDR3 protein: CASSYGREQYF

J gene: TRBJ2-3
V gene: TRBV7-9
clone size: .
CDR3 protein: CASTRTGTDTQYF

J gene: TRBJ2-1
V gene: TRBV5-1
clone size: .
CDR3 protein: CASSLGLAGVNEQFF

J gene: TRBJ2-3
V gene: TRBV7-8
clone size: .
CDR3 protein: CASSSPTSGRINTQYF

J gene: TRBJ2-2
V gene: TRBV9
clone size: .
CDR3 protein: CASSVGLEPGELFF

J gene: TRBJ2-1
V gene: TRBV9
clone size: once
CDR3 protein: CASSVATGGTTSNEQFF

J gene: TRBJ2-7
V gene: TRBV5-1
clone size: once
CDR3 protein: CASSLAAPPVSYEQYF

J gene: TRBJ2-2
V gene: TRBV19
clone size: .
CDR3 protein: CASNLLAGGRTGELFF

J gene: TRBJ2-7
V gene: TRBV5-1
clone size: .
CDR3 protein: CASSFGDYEQYF

J gene: TRBJ2-5
V gene: TRBV10-1
clone size: .
CDR3 protein: CASSEGTSGKETQYF

J gene: TRBJ2-7
V gene: TRBV3-1/TRBV3-2
clone size: .
CDR3 protein: CASSQELYEQYF

J gene: TRBJ2-7
V gene: TRBV20-1
clone size: .
CDR3 protein: CSASPADEQYF

J gene: TRBJ2-2
V gene: TRBV4-1
clone size: .
CDR3 protein: CASSQNARNTGELFF

J gene: TRBJ1-2
V gene: TRBV5-5
clone size: once
CDR3 protein: CASSLSPQYGYTF

J gene: TRBJ1-6
V gene: TRBV2
clone size: .
CDR3 protein: CASTGTENSPLHF

J gene: TRBJ2-5
V gene: TRBV18
clone size: once
CDR3 protein: CASSTSLTGGQETQYF

J gene: TRBJ2-3
V gene: TRBV2
clone size: once
CDR3 protein: CASSFGLAGGADTQYF

J gene: TRBJ2-1
V gene: TRBV24-1
clone size: .
CDR3 protein: CATSKAGDSYANEQFF